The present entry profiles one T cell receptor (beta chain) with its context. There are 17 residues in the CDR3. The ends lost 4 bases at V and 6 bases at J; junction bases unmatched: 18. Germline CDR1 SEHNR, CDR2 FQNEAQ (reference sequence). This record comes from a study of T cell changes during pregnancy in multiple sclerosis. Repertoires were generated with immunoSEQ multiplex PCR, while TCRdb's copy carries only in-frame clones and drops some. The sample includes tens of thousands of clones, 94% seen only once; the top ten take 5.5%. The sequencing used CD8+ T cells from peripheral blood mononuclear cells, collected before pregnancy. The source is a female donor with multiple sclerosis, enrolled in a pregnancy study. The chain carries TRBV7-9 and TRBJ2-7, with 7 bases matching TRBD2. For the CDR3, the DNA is TGTGCCAGCAGCTCCCGAGCGGGCGGGAGTTTAACCTCCGAGCAGTACTTC. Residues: CASSSRAGGSLTSEQYF.